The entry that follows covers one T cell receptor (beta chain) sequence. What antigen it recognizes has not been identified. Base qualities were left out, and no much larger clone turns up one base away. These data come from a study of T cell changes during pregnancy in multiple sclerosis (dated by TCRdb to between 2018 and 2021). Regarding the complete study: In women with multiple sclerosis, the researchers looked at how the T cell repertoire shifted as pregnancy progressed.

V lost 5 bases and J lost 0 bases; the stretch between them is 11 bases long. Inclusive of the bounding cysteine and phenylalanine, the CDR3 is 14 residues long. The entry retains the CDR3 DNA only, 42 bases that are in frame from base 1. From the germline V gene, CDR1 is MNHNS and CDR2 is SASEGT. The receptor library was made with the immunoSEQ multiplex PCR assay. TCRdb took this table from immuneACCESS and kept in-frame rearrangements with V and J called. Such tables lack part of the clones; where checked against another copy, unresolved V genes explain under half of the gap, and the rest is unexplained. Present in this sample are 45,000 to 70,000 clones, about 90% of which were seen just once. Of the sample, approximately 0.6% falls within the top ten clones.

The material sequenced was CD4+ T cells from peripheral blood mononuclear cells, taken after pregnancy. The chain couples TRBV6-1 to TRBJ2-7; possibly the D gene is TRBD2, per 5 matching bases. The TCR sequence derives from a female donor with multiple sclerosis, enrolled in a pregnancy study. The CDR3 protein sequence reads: CASSRDYYSYEQYF. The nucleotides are TGTGCCAGCAGTCGCGACTACTACTCCTACGAGCAGTACTTC.